This TCR beta chain was sequenced during a study of neoadjuvant anti-PD-1 for oral cavity cancer. Study-wide background: Patients without progression received a fourth nivolumab dose around day 43, then surgical resection on days 50-56.

Noted time point: after neoadjuvant nivolumab, at surgical resection. Germline CDR1 reads MNHNY; CDR2 reads SVGAGI (reference sequence). V lost 7 bases and J lost 8, with 21 bases in between. The CDR3 has 16 residues. Most PBMC samples had 480 ng input DNA in six replicates. Assay: immunoSEQ multiplex PCR; the TCRdb copy retains only in-frame clones and omits some. Of 55,000 to 75,000 clones in the sample, approximately 87% were seen once. The gene calls are TRBV6-6 and TRBJ1-6; D remains unclear. This specimen was PBMCs, taken after nivolumab (anti-PD-1) treatment. The source of this sequence is a person aged 35 to 85 with oral cavity squamous cell carcinoma. CDR3 residues: CASTRPRQGLDSPLHF. DNA of the CDR3: TGTGCCAGCACGCGTCCCAGACAAGGCCTGGATTCACCCCTCCACTTT.